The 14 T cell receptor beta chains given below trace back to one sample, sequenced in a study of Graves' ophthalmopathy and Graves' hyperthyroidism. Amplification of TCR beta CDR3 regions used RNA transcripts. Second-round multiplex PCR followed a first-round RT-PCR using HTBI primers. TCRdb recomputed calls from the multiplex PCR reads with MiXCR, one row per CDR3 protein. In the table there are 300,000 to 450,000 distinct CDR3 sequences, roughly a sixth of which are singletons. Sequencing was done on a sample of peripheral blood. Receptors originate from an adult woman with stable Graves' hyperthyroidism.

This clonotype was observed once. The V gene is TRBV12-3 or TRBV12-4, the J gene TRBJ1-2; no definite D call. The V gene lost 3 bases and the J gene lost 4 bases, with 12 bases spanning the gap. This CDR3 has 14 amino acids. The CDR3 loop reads CASSFARNGYGYTF. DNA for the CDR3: TGTGCCAGCAGTTTCGCCAGGAACGGCTATGGCTACACCTTC.

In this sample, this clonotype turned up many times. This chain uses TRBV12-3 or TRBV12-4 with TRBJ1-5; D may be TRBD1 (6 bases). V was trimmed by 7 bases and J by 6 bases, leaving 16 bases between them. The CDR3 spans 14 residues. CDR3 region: CASNTGLWGQPQHF. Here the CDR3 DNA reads TGTGCCAGCAACACAGGGTTATGGGGTCAGCCCCAGCATTTT.

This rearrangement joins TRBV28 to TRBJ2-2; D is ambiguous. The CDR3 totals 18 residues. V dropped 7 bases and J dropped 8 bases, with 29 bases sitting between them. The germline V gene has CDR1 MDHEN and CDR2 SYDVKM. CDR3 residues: CASTQFTLRAGGYGELFF. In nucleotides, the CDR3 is TGTGCCAGCACTCAATTCACCCTTCGGGCAGGTGGATATGGGGAGCTGTTTTTT.

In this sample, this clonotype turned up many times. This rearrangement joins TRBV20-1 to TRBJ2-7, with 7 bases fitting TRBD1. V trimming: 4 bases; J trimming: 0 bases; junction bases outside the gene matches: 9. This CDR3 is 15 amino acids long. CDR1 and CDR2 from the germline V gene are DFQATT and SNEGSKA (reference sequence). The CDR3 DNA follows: TGCAGTGCTACACCGCCGGGACAGAGCTCCTACGAGCAGTACTTC. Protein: CSATPPGQSSYEQYF.

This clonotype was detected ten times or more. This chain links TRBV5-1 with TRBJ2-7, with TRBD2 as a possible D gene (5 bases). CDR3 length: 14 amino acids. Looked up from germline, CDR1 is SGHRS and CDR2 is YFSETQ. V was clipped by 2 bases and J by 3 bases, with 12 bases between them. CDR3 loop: CASSFGQEDYEQYF. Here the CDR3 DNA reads TGCGCCAGCAGCTTCGGCCAGGAGGACTACGAGCAGTACTTC. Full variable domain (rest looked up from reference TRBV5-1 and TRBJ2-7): KAGVTQTPRYLIKTRGQQVTLSCSPISGHRSVSWYQQTPGQGLQFLFEYFSETQRNKGNFPGRFSGRQFSNSRSEMNVSTLELGDSALYLCASSFGQEDYEQYFGPGTRLTVT.

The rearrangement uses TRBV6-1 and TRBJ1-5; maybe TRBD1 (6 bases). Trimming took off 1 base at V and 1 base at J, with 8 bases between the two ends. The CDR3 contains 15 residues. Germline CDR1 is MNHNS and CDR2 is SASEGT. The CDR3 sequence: CASSEGQGSNQPQHF. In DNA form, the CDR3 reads TGTGCCAGCAGTGAAGGGCAGGGGAGCAATCAGCCCCAGCATTTT.

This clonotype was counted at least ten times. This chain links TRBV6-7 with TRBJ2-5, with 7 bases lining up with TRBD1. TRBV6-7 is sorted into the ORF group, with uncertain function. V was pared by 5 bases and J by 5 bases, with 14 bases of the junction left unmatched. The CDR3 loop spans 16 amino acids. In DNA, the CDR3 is TGTGCCAGCAGTGCCCCGGACAGGACCAGGGAGGAGACCCAGTACTTC. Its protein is CASSAPDRTREETQYF.

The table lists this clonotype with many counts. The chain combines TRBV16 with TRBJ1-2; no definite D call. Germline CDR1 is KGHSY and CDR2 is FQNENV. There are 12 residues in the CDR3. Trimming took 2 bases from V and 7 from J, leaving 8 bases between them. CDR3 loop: CASSQGRGGYTF. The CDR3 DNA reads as TGTGCCAGCAGCCAAGGGCGTGGTGGCTACACCTTC.

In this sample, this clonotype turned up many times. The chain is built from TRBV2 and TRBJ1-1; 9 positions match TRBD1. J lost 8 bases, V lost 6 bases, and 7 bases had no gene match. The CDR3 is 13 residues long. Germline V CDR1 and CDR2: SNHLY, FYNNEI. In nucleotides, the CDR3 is TGTGCCAGCAGCCAGGGACAGGGCAGGGAAGCTTTCTTT. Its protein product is CASSQGQGREAFF.

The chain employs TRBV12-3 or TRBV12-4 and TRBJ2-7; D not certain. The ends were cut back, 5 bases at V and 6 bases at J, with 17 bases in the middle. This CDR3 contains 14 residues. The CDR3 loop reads CASSEIVGVGEQYF. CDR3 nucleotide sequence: TGTGCCAGCAGTGAAATCGTGGGCGTTGGCGAGCAGTACTTC.

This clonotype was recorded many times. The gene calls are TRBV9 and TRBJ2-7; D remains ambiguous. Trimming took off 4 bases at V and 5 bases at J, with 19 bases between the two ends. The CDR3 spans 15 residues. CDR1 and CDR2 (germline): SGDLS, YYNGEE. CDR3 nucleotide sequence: TGTGCCAGCAGCTTGGACCCACGAGGATGGGACGAGCAGTACTTC. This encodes CASSLDPRGWDEQYF.

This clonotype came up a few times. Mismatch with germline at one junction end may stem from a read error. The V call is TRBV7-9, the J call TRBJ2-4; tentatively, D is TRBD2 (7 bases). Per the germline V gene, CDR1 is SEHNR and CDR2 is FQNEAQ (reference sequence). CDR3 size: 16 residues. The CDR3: CASSSLGAGAKNIKYF. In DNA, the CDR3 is TGTGCCAGCAGTTCCTTAGGGGCGGGGGCCAAAAACATTAAGTACTTC.

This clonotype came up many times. DNA for the CDR3: TGTGCCAGCAGTGTCTCGGCGGCGGGGACCGTGTTCAATCAGCCCCAGCATTTT. Encoded protein: CASSVSAAGTVFNQPQHF. The J gene is TRBJ1-5, the V gene TRBV28; possibly TRBD1 for D (5 bases). The CDR3 contains 18 residues. CDR1 is MDHEN, CDR2 SYDVKM, per germline. Trimming cost V 5 bases and J 3 bases, with 23 bases left between them.

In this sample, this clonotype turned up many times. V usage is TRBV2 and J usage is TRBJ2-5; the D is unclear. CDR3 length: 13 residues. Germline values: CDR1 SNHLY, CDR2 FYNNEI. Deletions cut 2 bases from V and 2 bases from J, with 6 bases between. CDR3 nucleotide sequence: TGTGCCAGCAGTGAATACGAACAAGAGACCCAGTACTTC. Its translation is CASSEYEQETQYF. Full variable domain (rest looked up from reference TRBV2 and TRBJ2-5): EPEVTQTPSHQVTQMGQEVILRCVPISNHLYFYWYRQILGQKVEFLVSFYNNEISEKSEIFDDQFSVERPDGSNFTLKIRSTKLEDSAMYFCASSEYEQETQYFGPGTRLLVL.